This TCR beta chain was obtained from a study of T cell repertoires in cytomegalovirus infection. The CDR3 loop spans 17 amino acids. Germline CDR1 DFQATT, CDR2 SNEGSKA (reference sequence). The J segment lost 1 base and the V segment lost 5 bases, leaving 9 bases of the junction unmatched. TCRdb reprocessed the reads with MiXCR, giving one entry per CDR3 protein. Among around 310,000 distinct CDR3 sequences listed, around a sixth were seen once. This clonotype showed up just a few times. The V call is TRBV20-1, the J call TRBJ2-3; the match to TRBD2 covers 13 bases. This clonotype was obtained from a human donor in good health (CMV status not recorded). Some clones in this sample may be carry-over from other donors' samples. The sample taken for sequencing was PBMCs. CDR3 sequence reads: CSAPRTSGGWGTDTQYF. The CDR3 coding sequence is TGCAGTGCTCCAAGGACTAGCGGGGGATGGGGCACAGATACGCAGTATTTT.